These 32 T cell receptor beta chains came from one sample sequenced in a study of blood T cell repertoires in COVID-19. TCRdb's table, derived via immunoSEQ multiplex PCR, lists solely in-frame clones and lacks some. The table has 100,000 to 120,000 clones, about 86% seen once. The sample consisted of peripheral blood. These receptors were collected from a man at least 80 years old with acute or convalescent COVID-19.

J is TRBJ2-1 and V is TRBV5-1; TRBD2 aligns across 10 bases. Germline V gene data show CDR1 as SGHRS and CDR2 as YFSETQ. Losses at the gene ends were 0 bases for V and 4 bases for J; bases not matched to a gene: 7. The CDR3 is 17 residues long. CDR3 amino acids: CASSLGLAGADYNEQFF. In DNA, the CDR3 is TGCGCCAGCAGCTTGGGGCTAGCGGGGGCGGATTACAATGAGCAGTTCTTC.

CDR3 amino acids: CASSLTGTGNQPQHF. The CDR3, as DNA: TGTGCCAGCAGCTTAACAGGAACGGGCAATCAGCCCCAGCATTTT. The chain employs TRBV7-9 and TRBJ1-5; tentatively, D is TRBD1 (5 bases). Germline V gene data show CDR1 as SEHNR and CDR2 as FQNEAQ (reference sequence). This CDR3 is built from 15 residues. Trimming left V 2 bases short and J 2 bases short, with 10 bases between.

This chain links TRBV7-2 with TRBJ1-1, with unresolved D. Per the germline V gene, CDR1 is SGHTA and CDR2 is FQGNSA. Trimming shortened V by 1 base and J by 1 base, and 10 bases separated the two germline ends. The CDR3 runs 15 residues. The CDR3 loop reads CASSLGSASNTEAFF. Here the CDR3 DNA reads TGTGCCAGCAGCTTAGGTAGCGCATCGAACACTGAAGCTTTCTTT.

The table lists this clone with a few counts. The chain uses TRBV10-3 and TRBJ2-1, with 10 bases fitting TRBD1. V lost 11 bases to trimming and J lost 8 bases; unmatched junction nucleotides: 6. Germline values: CDR1 ENHRY, CDR2 SYGVKD. There are 12 residues in the CDR3. This CDR3 is CAVRQGADEQFF. In DNA, the CDR3 is TGTGCCGTCCGACAGGGGGCGGATGAGCAGTTCTTC.

The CDR3 DNA follows: TGTGCCAGCAGCTACCGGGACAGGGTGGTGACCCAGTACTTC. This codes for CASSYRDRVVTQYF. The chain couples TRBV5-5 to TRBJ2-5, with 9 bases identical to TRBD1. In germline, CDR1 is SGHKS, CDR2 YYEKEE (reference sequence). The V and J ends lost 3 bases and 7 bases, in that order; junction bases with no gene match: 7. There are 14 residues in the CDR3. The complete variable domain, with remaining parts taken from reference TRBV5-5 and TRBJ2-5, reads DAGVTQSPTHLIKTRGQQVTLRCSPISGHKSVSWYQQVLGQGPQFIFQYYEKEERGRGNFPDRFSARQFPNYSSELNVNALLLGDSALYLCASSYRDRVVTQYFGPGTRLLVL.

V and J are TRBV19 and TRBJ1-5, with 8 bases aligning to TRBD1. The V and J ends lost 10 bases and 3 bases, in that order; junction bases with no gene match: 8. Germline assignment: CDR1 LNHDA and CDR2 SQIVND (reference sequence). The CDR3 extends over 14 amino acids. CDR3 nucleotide sequence: TGTGCCACAAAGGACAGGGCCATCAATCAGCCCCAGCATTTT. It encodes CATKDRAINQPQHF.

CDR3 loop: CAISERTANSPLHF. For the CDR3, the DNA is TGTGCCATCAGTGAGAGGACAGCTAATTCACCCCTCCACTTT. J is TRBJ1-6 and V is TRBV10-3; D is perhaps TRBD1 (6 bases). CDR1 and CDR2 (germline): ENHRY, SYGVKD. The CDR3 loop spans 14 amino acids. V was trimmed by 2 bases and J by 6 bases, leaving 8 bases between them.

The gene calls are TRBV11-2 and TRBJ2-4; 7 bases align to TRBD1. The germline V gene has CDR1 SGHAT and CDR2 FQNNGV. The V gene end was trimmed by 5 bases and the J gene end by 8 bases; junction bases not matched to a gene: 12. This CDR3 contains 15 residues. CDR3 bases: TGTGCCAGCAGCCCGCGACAGGGATGGGTAGACATTCAGTACTTC. This sequence encodes CASSPRQGWVDIQYF.

The V call is TRBV3-1 (or the pseudogene TRBV3-2), the J call TRBJ2-1, with D possibly TRBD2 on 6 matching bases. The CDR3 covers 13 residues. Germline values: CDR1 LGHDT, CDR2 YNNKEL (reference sequence). V shed 8 bases and J shed 8 bases, with 16 bases lying between them. CDR3 DNA sequence: TGTGCCAGCCGAGGCTCGGGAGTCTATGAGCAGTTCTTC. Protein product: CASRGSGVYEQFF.

The chain carries TRBV11-2 and TRBJ2-1; TRBD2 aligns across 9 bases. The V and J ends lost 7 bases and 3 bases, in that order; junction bases with no gene match: 7. The V gene's germline CDR1 is SGHAT and CDR2 FQNNGV. The CDR3 contains 15 residues. The CDR3 protein is CASTRREGSYNEQFF. The CDR3 coding sequence is TGTGCCAGCACGAGGCGGGAGGGGAGCTACAATGAGCAGTTCTTC.

This clone was detected only once. V is TRBV5-1 and J is TRBJ2-1, with TRBD1 identical over 7 bases. In germline, CDR1 is SGHRS, CDR2 YFSETQ. V shed 0 bases, J shed 0 bases, and the junction held 9 bases outside the gene matches. The CDR3 runs 18 residues. CDR3 region: CASSLGLAGGVSYNEQFF. The CDR3 bases are TGCGCCAGCAGCTTGGGTTTGGCAGGGGGTGTCTCCTACAATGAGCAGTTCTTC.

The V call is TRBV7-8, the J call TRBJ2-1, with a tentative D call TRBD2 (7 bases). CDR1 is SGHVS and CDR2 is FQNEAQ in the germline V gene. The CDR3 length is 16 residues. Trimming left V 6 bases short and J 2 bases short, with 17 bases between. The CDR3 nucleotides read TGTGCCAGCAGTCCCAGCGGGACAAGCGCCTACAATGAGCAGTTCTTC. Translating it yields CASSPSGTSAYNEQFF. The whole variable domain, remainder taken from reference TRBV7-8 and TRBJ2-1, is GAGVSQSPRYKVAKRGQDVALRCDPISGHVSLFWYQQALGQGPEFLTYFQNEAQLDKSGLPSDRFFAERPEGSVSTLKIQRTQQEDSAVYLCASSPSGTSAYNEQFFGPGTRLTVL.

The chain is built from TRBV3-1 (or the pseudogene TRBV3-2) and TRBJ1-4, with 8 bases lining up with TRBD1. This CDR3 contains 14 residues. The V segment lost 4 bases and the J segment 7 bases; nucleotides outside the gene matches: 5. Germline V CDR1 and CDR2: LGHDT, YNNKEL (reference sequence). The CDR3 here is CASSRQGTAEKLFF. The DNA for the CDR3 is TGTGCCAGCAGCCGACAGGGGACGGCTGAAAAACTGTTTTTT.

V gene TRBV7-3 combines with J gene TRBJ2-2; possibly TRBD2 for D (5 bases). This CDR3 is built from 16 residues. Trimming left V 6 bases short and J 0 bases short, with 14 bases between. The germline V gene encodes CDR1 SGHTA and CDR2 FQGTGA. CDR3 sequence reads: CASRAVMTTNTGELFF. The CDR3, as DNA: TGTGCCAGCAGGGCCGTTATGACTACGAACACCGGGGAGCTGTTTTTT.

The gene calls are TRBV5-1 and TRBJ2-7, with 7 bases matching TRBD1. This CDR3 has 15 residues. V lost 0 bases to trimming and J lost 4 bases; unmatched junction nucleotides: 7. Germline values: CDR1 SGHRS, CDR2 YFSETQ. The CDR3 reads CASSLDGQATYEQYF. CDR3 sequence (DNA): TGCGCCAGCAGCTTGGACGGACAGGCAACATACGAGCAGTACTTC.

The V call is TRBV18, the J call TRBJ2-1; 8 bases line up with TRBD2. The CDR3 totals 17 residues. Trimming cost V 3 bases and J 1 base; bases outside gene matches: 8. CDR1 is KGHSH, CDR2 LQKENI, per germline. CDR3 bases: TGTGCCAGCTCACCCTCCATACTAGCGGCATCCTACAATGAGCAGTTCTTC. As protein: CASSPSILAASYNEQFF.

There are a few counts of this clone. The chain links TRBV27 to TRBJ1-1; no clear D. Trimming removed 3 bases at V and 1 base at J, with 6 bases between. The CDR3 runs to 13 residues. Germline-derived CDR1 and CDR2 are MNHEY and SMNVEV (reference sequence). This CDR3 is CASSFRSNTEAFF. The CDR3 DNA reads TGTGCCAGCAGTTTTCGGTCGAACACTGAAGCTTTCTTT.

This clone was seen only once. The chain is built from TRBV7-8 and TRBJ2-7; D is perhaps TRBD1 (6 bases). This CDR3 contains 13 residues. The germline V gene has CDR1 SGHVS and CDR2 FQNEAQ. V lost 1 base and J 12 bases, leaving 16 bases between the germline ends. CDR3 in amino acids: CASSLEVFGTPYF. CDR3 DNA sequence: TGTGCCAGCAGCTTAGAGGTATTCGGGACACCGTACTTC.

V and J are TRBV4-1 and TRBJ2-2, with 7 positions matching TRBD1. After removal of 4 bases from V and 6 bases from J, the junction contained 8 bases not matched to a gene. CDR3 length: 15 residues. Looked up from germline, CDR1 is MGHRA and CDR2 is YSYEKL. Here the CDR3 DNA reads TGCGCCAGCAGCCCCCTAGACAGGGAAGCCGGGGAGCTGTTTTTT. This codes for CASSPLDREAGELFF.

This clone was observed a handful of times. CDR3 residues: CASRGQMNTEAFF. The CDR3 nucleotides are TGTGCCAGCAGGGGACAGATGAACACTGAAGCTTTCTTT. This chain links TRBV12-3 or TRBV12-4 with TRBJ1-1; 7 bases align to TRBD1. The V gene end was trimmed by 6 bases and the J gene end by 0 bases; junction bases not matched to a gene: 1. The CDR3 has 13 amino acids.

The chain combines TRBV11-2 with TRBJ1-2; weak D call: TRBD1 (5 bases). CDR3 size: 14 residues. Looked up from germline, CDR1 is SGHAT and CDR2 is FQNNGV. V lost 5 bases and J lost 3, with 13 bases in between. The CDR3 protein is CASSPTQGHYGYTF. DNA of the CDR3: TGTGCCAGCAGCCCTACGCAGGGTCACTATGGCTACACCTTC.

The CDR3 loop is CASSLGLAVYEQYF. The CDR3 DNA reads as TGTGCCAGCAGCCTTGGACTAGCGGTCTACGAGCAGTACTTC. The V call is TRBV28, the J call TRBJ2-7, with 10 bases fitting TRBD2. CDR3 length: 14 residues. The germline gives CDR1 MDHEN, CDR2 SYDVKM. J gave up 3 bases and V 6 bases, and 5 bases lay outside the gene matches.

V gene TRBV18 combines with J gene TRBJ1-2; no firm D call. The ends were cut back, 3 bases at V and 1 base at J, with 12 bases in the middle. The germline V gene has CDR1 KGHSH and CDR2 LQKENI. The CDR3 contains 15 residues. CDR3 region: CASSPRRANNYGYTF. The DNA of the CDR3 is TGTGCCAGCTCACCTCGGAGGGCGAATAACTATGGCTACACCTTC.

The J gene is TRBJ2-5, the V gene TRBV29-1, with TRBD1 matching 9 bases. Germline V lookup: CDR1 SQVTM, CDR2 ANQGSEA. The CDR3 extends over 13 amino acids. J gave up 6 bases and V 4 bases, and 6 bases lay outside the gene matches. CDR3: CSVAGQGAQTQYF. DNA for the CDR3: TGCAGCGTTGCGGGACAGGGCGCTCAGACCCAGTACTTC.

CDR3 in DNA: TGCGCCAGCAGTGAGTCCGGACTTAAGGAGCAGTTCTTC. Translating it yields CASSESGLKEQFF. The chain combines TRBV10-1 with TRBJ2-1, with D maybe TRBD2 (5 bases). Germline CDR1 reads WNHNN; CDR2 reads SYGVQD (reference sequence). This CDR3 contains 13 residues. Trimming stripped 0 bases from V and 10 bases from J, with 10 bases between.

The rearrangement joins TRBV7-2 to TRBJ1-1, with 7 bases fitting TRBD1. Germline-derived CDR1 and CDR2 are SGHTA and FQGNSA. This CDR3 comprises 16 residues. V was pared by 1 base and J by 4 bases, with 9 bases of the junction left unmatched. CDR3 in amino acids: CASSLEQWAGGTEAFF. CDR3 coding DNA: TGTGCCAGCAGCTTAGAACAGTGGGCAGGGGGCACTGAAGCTTTCTTT.

The rearrangement links TRBV3-1 (or the pseudogene TRBV3-2) to TRBJ1-3; 9 nucleotides match TRBD1. V shed 2 bases, J shed 3 bases, and the junction held 2 bases outside the gene matches. CDR1 and CDR2 (germline): LGHDT, YNNKEL (reference sequence). This CDR3 is 15 amino acids long. The CDR3 spells CASSQYRGLGNTIYF. The CDR3, as DNA: TGTGCCAGCAGCCAATACAGGGGGCTTGGAAACACCATATATTTT.

This chain joins TRBV28 and TRBJ2-1; 7 bases fit TRBD2. This CDR3 is 11 amino acids long. The germline V gene encodes CDR1 MDHEN and CDR2 SYDVKM. V dropped 3 bases and J dropped 14; count of bases not matched to a gene: 4. CDR3 residues: CASSLGTTKFF. In DNA form, the CDR3 reads TGTGCCAGCAGTTTGGGGACTACTAAGTTCTTC.

The V gene is TRBV7-9, the J gene TRBJ2-7; 9 bases map to TRBD1. Looked up from germline, CDR1 is SEHNR and CDR2 is FQNEAQ (reference sequence). The CDR3 consists of 14 residues. V was pared by 3 bases and J by 3 bases, with 3 bases of the junction left unmatched. This CDR3 reads CASSLGQGLYEQYF. The CDR3 region has the DNA TGTGCCAGCAGCTTGGGACAGGGACTCTACGAGCAGTACTTC.

This clone was picked up one time. The gene calls are TRBV4-3 and TRBJ1-4, with D hard to call. The V gene's germline CDR1 is LGHNA and CDR2 YSLEER. The CDR3 runs to 16 residues. The V end lost 1 base, the J end lost 5 bases, and 14 bases lay between the germline ends. CDR3 amino acids: CASSQGTVAANEKLFF. The CDR3 region has the DNA TGCGCCAGCAGCCAAGGCACAGTGGCCGCCAATGAAAAACTGTTTTTT.

On this clone itself: The same CDR3 is also encoded by other DNA sequences in this sample. The rearrangement joins TRBV2 to TRBJ2-2, with D perhaps TRBD1 (5 bases). Germline CDR1 is SNHLY and CDR2 is FYNNEI. There are 14 residues in the CDR3. Trimming took 5 bases from V and 1 from J, leaving 8 bases between them. The CDR3 region is CASSRQGNTGELFF. The CDR3 DNA follows: TGTGCCAGCAGTCGGCAGGGGAACACCGGGGAGCTGTTTTTT.

The V gene is TRBV6-5, the J gene TRBJ2-1, with 11 bases aligning to TRBD1. This CDR3 has 15 amino acids. Germline trimming cut 6 bases from V and 2 bases from J; bases unmatched to any gene: 3. Germline V lookup: CDR1 MNHEY, CDR2 SVGAGI. CDR3 bases: TGTGCCAGCAGCGAGGACAGGGGGCCCTACAATGAGCAGTTCTTC. The encoded protein is CASSEDRGPYNEQFF.